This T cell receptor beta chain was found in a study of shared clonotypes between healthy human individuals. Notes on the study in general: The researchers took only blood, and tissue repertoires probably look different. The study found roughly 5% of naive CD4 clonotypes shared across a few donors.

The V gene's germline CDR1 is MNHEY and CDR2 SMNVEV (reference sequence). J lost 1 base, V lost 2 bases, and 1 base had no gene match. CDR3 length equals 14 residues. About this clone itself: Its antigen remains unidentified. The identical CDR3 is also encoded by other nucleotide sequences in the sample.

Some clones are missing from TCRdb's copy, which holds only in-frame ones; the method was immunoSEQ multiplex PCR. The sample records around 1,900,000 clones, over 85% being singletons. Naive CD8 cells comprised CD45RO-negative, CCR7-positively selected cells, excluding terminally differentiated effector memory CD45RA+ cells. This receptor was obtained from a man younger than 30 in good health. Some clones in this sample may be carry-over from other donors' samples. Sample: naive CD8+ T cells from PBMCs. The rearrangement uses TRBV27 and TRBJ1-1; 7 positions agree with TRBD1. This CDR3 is CASSLRGPNTEAFF. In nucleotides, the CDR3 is TGTGCCAGCAGTTTAAGGGGGCCGAACACTGAAGCTTTCTTT.